A selection of T cell receptor beta chains follows, all from one sample in a study of tumor-infiltrating lymphocytes in oesophageal squamous cell carcinoma. TCRdb re-analysed the PCR reads in MiXCR, keeping a single row per CDR3 protein. Found here are about 12,000 distinct CDR3 sequences, around 53% of them singletons; the top ten hold about 42%. Specimen: esophageal tumor tissue. The source of these receptors is a female donor with esophageal squamous cell carcinoma. CDR3s include the opening cysteine and the closing phenylalanine or tryptophan. The D gene is left open where the match is weak. Clone size is given for some rows only: seen once, a few or many times, or a class if the clone is expanded.

J gene,clone size,V gene,D gene,CDR3 DNA,CDR3 protein
TRBJ2-1,.,TRBV7-2,TRBD2,TGTGCCAGCAGCTCAGCGGGGGGCCCGTATGAGCAGTTCTTC,CASSSAGGPYEQFF
TRBJ2-1,.,TRBV6-5,TRBD2,TGTGCCAGCAGTTACGTCGGGGGGGACCAAAATGAGCAGTTCTTC,CASSYVGGDQNEQFF
TRBJ1-5,.,TRBV28,.,TGTGCCAGCAGTTTTCGAGGGCCCCAGCATTTT,CASSFRGPQHF
TRBJ1-2,many,TRBV24-1,TRBD1,TGTGCCACCAGTGACCCGGGACAGGGGGCATTCATCGGCTACACCTTC,CATSDPGQGAFIGYTF
TRBJ2-1,.,TRBV7-2,.,TGTGCCAGCACCTTTCCCCCCAATGAGCAGTTCTTC,CASTFPPNEQFF
TRBJ1-2,.,TRBV5-1,.,TGCGCCAGCAGCTTGGACAGGAACTATGGCTACACCTTC,CASSLDRNYGYTF
TRBJ2-1,.,TRBV6-6,.,TGTGCCAGCAGTTACGGCGCGGGATCCGGGGAGACCCAGTTCTTC,CASSYGAGSGETQFF
TRBJ2-1,few,TRBV6-6,.,TGTGCCAGCAGTTACGACAGACAGTTCTTC,CASSYDRQFF
TRBJ2-1,.,TRBV7-9,.,TGTGCCAGCAGCCCTAGGGACTCCTCCTACAATGAGCAGTTCTTC,CASSPRDSSYNEQFF
TRBJ1-1,.,TRBV10-1,.,TGCGCCAGCAGTGTATCGGCGGGCCCTGACACTGAAGCTTTCTTT,CASSVSAGPDTEAFF
TRBJ2-7,.,TRBV7-2,.,TGTGCCAGCAGCCCGAGTCAGTCACTCTACAATGAGCAGTACTTC,CASSPSQSLYNEQYF
TRBJ1-6,.,TRBV6-6,TRBD1,TGTGCCAGCAGTGAATGGTTACAGGGGGCTTCACCCCTCCACTTT,CASSEWLQGASPLHF
TRBJ2-5,once,TRBV6-6,TRBD2,TGTGCCAGCAGCCCAGGCCAGACTAGCGGGGGTTACCAAGAGACCCAGTACTTC,CASSPGQTSGGYQETQYF
TRBJ2-1,.,TRBV6-8,.,TGTGCCAGCAGTTACTCGTTAGGGAACAATGAGCAGTTCTTC,CASSYSLGNNEQFF
TRBJ2-3,once,TRBV6-8,TRBD2,TGTGCCAGCAGGAGGACTAGCGGGAGGAGCACAGATACGCAGTATTTT,CASRRTSGRSTDTQYF
TRBJ2-7,.,TRBV12-3/TRBV12-4,TRBD1,TGTGCCAGCAGCCTAGGACAGGGCAGCGAGCAGTACTTC,CASSLGQGSEQYF
TRBJ2-1,few,TRBV7-2,.,TGTGCCAGCAGCTTAGCGGCAGGGGAGCCCTACAATGAGCAGTTCTTC,CASSLAAGEPYNEQFF
TRBJ2-3,many,TRBV14,TRBD2,TGTGCCAGCAGCCTTTCGGGGGGAGATACGCAGTATTTT,CASSLSGGDTQYF
TRBJ2-1,.,TRBV7-9,TRBD2,TGTGCCAGCAGCTTAGCGCGGGGGGCACCCAACAATGAGCAGTTCTTC,CASSLARGAPNNEQFF
TRBJ1-5,.,TRBV6-4,.,TGTGCCAGCACCGCAAGCGGATTGATCCAGCATTTT,CASTASGLIQHF
TRBJ2-7,medium-sized,TRBV7-2,TRBD1,TGTGCCAGCAGCTTGAAGGGGGCCAACTCCTACGAGCAGTACTTC,CASSLKGANSYEQYF
TRBJ2-1,few,TRBV12-3/TRBV12-4,.,TGTGCCAGCAGTTTGATGACCTTAGCGGCTGGGGTCGACAATGAGCAGTTCTTC,CASSLMTLAAGVDNEQFF
TRBJ2-1,.,TRBV7-3,.,TGTGCCAGCAGCCCGTCGAACAATGAGCAGTTCTTC,CASSPSNNEQFF
TRBJ2-5,.,TRBV7-9,TRBD2,TGTGCTAGCAGCAGAACGGGACTAGCGGGCGCGGAGACCCAGTACTTC,CASSRTGLAGAETQYF
TRBJ2-5,.,TRBV7-8,.,TGTGCCAGCAGCTATCGGGGCAGAGGGGCACATGAGCAGTACTTC,CASSYRGRGAHEQYF
TRBJ1-5,few,TRBV7-9,TRBD1,TGTGCCAGCACCGGGGACAGAGACAATCAGCCCCAGCATTTT,CASTGDRDNQPQHF
TRBJ1-1,.,TRBV28,.,TGTGCCAGCAGCGCCACGACGGTGATGAACACTGAAGCTTTCTTT,CASSATTVMNTEAFF
TRBJ1-1,.,TRBV7-6,.,TGTGCCAGCAGCTTAGATCCAGGGTTCGTTCTGAACACTGAAGCTTTCTTT,CASSLDPGFVLNTEAFF
TRBJ2-1,.,TRBV7-8,.,TGTGCCAGCAGCTTAGTTGGACTAAACGATGAGCAGTTCTTC,CASSLVGLNDEQFF
TRBJ2-6,many,TRBV28,.,TGTGCCAGCAGGTTAGCTGGGGCCAACGTCCTGACTTTC,CASRLAGANVLTF
TRBJ1-1,.,TRBV7-3,TRBD1,TGTGCCAGCAGCTTAGACAGGGTGAACACTGAAGCTTTCTTT,CASSLDRVNTEAFF
TRBJ2-1,few,TRBV7-6,.,TGTGCCGGAGAGACTGTAGGGCGAAGCTCCTACAATGAGCAGTTCTTC,CAGETVGRSSYNEQFF
TRBJ1-1,.,TRBV7-4,.,TGTGCCAGCAGCCCTTACATGAACACTGAAGCTTTCTTT,CASSPYMNTEAFF
TRBJ2-3,.,TRBV7-6,.,TGTGCCAGCAGCTTAGTCCCGAGCACAGATACGCAGTATTTT,CASSLVPSTDTQYF
TRBJ2-1,.,TRBV6-2/TRBV6-3,TRBD2,TGTGCCAGCAGCTCGAACTTTGGGAGGGTCAATGAGCAGTTCTTC,CASSSNFGRVNEQFF
TRBJ2-2,medium-sized,TRBV24-1,.,TGTGCCACCAGTGTTTTGAACACCGGGGAGCTGTTTTTT,CATSVLNTGELFF
TRBJ1-2,few,TRBV7-2,.,TGTGCCAGCAGCTCCCCACAGGGTTTCCGCTATGGCTACACCTTC,CASSSPQGFRYGYTF
TRBJ2-2,many,TRBV27,.,TGTGCCAGCAGTGGCACTGGGGAGCTGTTTTTT,CASSGTGELFF
TRBJ2-7,.,TRBV6-1,.,TGTGCCGGGGGAAATCTTTACGAGCAGTACTTC,CAGGNLYEQYF
TRBJ2-3,.,TRBV6-1,TRBD2,TGTGCCAGCAGTGCCCGGGGACTAGGCGGTGATACGCAGTATTTT,CASSARGLGGDTQYF
TRBJ2-2,many,TRBV11-2,.,TGTGCCAGCAGTCCGGCGGTTACGAACACCGGGGAGCTGTTTTTT,CASSPAVTNTGELFF
TRBJ2-5,.,TRBV7-3,.,TGTGCCAGCAGAATCGCAGGGGCCGCCGGGGAGACCCAGTACTTC,CASRIAGAAGETQYF
TRBJ2-1,.,TRBV7-6,TRBD2,TGTGCCAGCAGCCCAACGGCACTAGCGGCACCCTACAATGAGCAGTTCTTC,CASSPTALAAPYNEQFF
TRBJ2-3,.,TRBV7-2,.,TGTGCCAGCACCTATAAGCCTACAGATACGCAGTATTTT,CASTYKPTDTQYF
TRBJ2-7,.,TRBV6-6,.,TGTGCCAGCAGTTACTCGAAGACAGCCTCCTACGAGCAGTACTTC,CASSYSKTASYEQYF
TRBJ2-3,many,TRBV7-8,TRBD2,TGTGCCAGCAGCTTCAAAATAGCGGGAGGGGCAGATACGCAGTATTTT,CASSFKIAGGADTQYF
TRBJ2-1,once,TRBV7-2,TRBD2,TGTGCCAGCAGCCGGAGCGGGAGCTCCTACAATGAGCAGTTCTTC,CASSRSGSSYNEQFF
TRBJ2-5,many,TRBV24-1,TRBD2,TGTGCCACCAGTGGTACTAGCGGGTCCAATGAGCAGTACTTC,CATSGTSGSNEQYF
TRBJ2-1,many,TRBV27,.,TGTGCCAGCAGCCGTAGGGGAGCTGACAATGAGCAGTTCTTC,CASSRRGADNEQFF
TRBJ2-1,.,TRBV5-1,TRBD1,TGCGCCAGCAGCTCGGGACCTACAGGGGGGCAGTTCTTC,CASSSGPTGGQFF
TRBJ2-3,few,TRBV7-2,TRBD1,TGTGCCAGCAGCTTAGTTGGGACAGGGGGTTTCACAGATACGCAGTATTTT,CASSLVGTGGFTDTQYF
TRBJ2-6,.,TRBV7-2,TRBD2,TGTGCCAGCAGCTTGGGGACTAGAAGCTCTGGGGCCAACGTCCTGACTTTC,CASSLGTRSSGANVLTF
TRBJ1-6,.,TRBV7-2,TRBD1,TGTGCCAGCAGCTTACCGGGACAGGTAAAATACGAGCAGTACTTT,CASSLPGQVKYEQYF
TRBJ2-1,.,TRBV28,.,TGTGCCAGCAGAATGGCAGGGAGCTCCTACGAGCAGTACTTT,CASRMAGSSYEQYF
TRBJ1-3,many,TRBV5-1,TRBD1,TGCGCCAGCAGTCAACAGGGGGGAAGCTCTGGAAACACCATATATTTT,CASSQQGGSSGNTIYF
TRBJ2-7,once,TRBV7-9,TRBD2,TGTGCCAGCAGCTTAGATCTAGCGGTTCACTACGAGCAGTACTTC,CASSLDLAVHYEQYF
TRBJ2-7,.,TRBV12-3/TRBV12-4,.,TGTGCCAGCAGTTTACCCCAGGGGAACAATGAGCAGTACTTC,CASSLPQGNNEQYF
TRBJ1-2,many,TRBV7-8,.,TGTGCCAGCAGCTTAGGGGACGGGAACTATGGCTACACCTTC,CASSLGDGNYGYTF
TRBJ2-1,.,TRBV25-1,.,TGTGCCAGCAGTGACCCCTCCTCGCCCCTCCACTTC,CASSDPSSPLHF